This TCR beta chain was recorded in a study of T cell responses to AZD1222 COVID-19 vaccine. Study results and caveats: Among the donors, most were white British and more were female, and clonal diversity was possibly underestimated. An increase in Spike-specific TCR breadth and depth was observed after two AZD1222 doses. Just 5 to 7 AZD1222 recipients were seropositive at baseline. Nearly half of spike-specific TCRs reportedly target unmutated variant regions.

In the case of this clone: Its antigen is as yet unknown.

TCRdb keeps only in-frame clones here, not all; method: immunoSEQ multiplex PCR. This table has about 99,000 clones, roughly 93% appearing once. Germline CDR1 is SNHLY and CDR2 is FYNNEI. V lost 6 bases, J lost 6 bases, and 8 bases lay in between. The CDR3 runs 12 residues. Sequenced here: peripheral blood, sampled on day 0 of AZD1222 vaccination. This sequence joins TRBV2 and TRBJ2-2; weak D call: TRBD1 (6 bases). The clonotype comes from an adult in good health. The CDR3 sequence: CASRTGSGELFF. The CDR3 coding sequence is TGTGCCAGCAGGACAGGTTCCGGGGAGCTGTTTTTT.